The 32 T cell receptor beta chains below come from one sample, sequenced in a study of molecular identifiers for immune sequencing clone quantification. TCRdb recomputed calls from the PCR reads with MiXCR, one row per CDR3 protein. This table has 60,000 to 70,000 distinct CDR3 sequences, approximately 18% appearing once. Specimen: naive CD8+ T cells from blood, with Jurkat cell RNA spiked in. Sample subset: FACS-sorted CD8+CD4-CCR7+CD45RA+ naive T cells. The receptor source for this set is a human donor in good health. Some libraries in this study had Jurkat cell RNA spiked in.

Of note for this clonotype: A much more abundant neighbour one base away suggests this may be a read error. The chain carries TRBV11-2 and TRBJ2-1; D is undetermined. Germline V CDR1 and CDR2: SGHAT, FQNNGV. This CDR3 has 11 amino acids. The CDR3, as DNA: TGTGCCAGCGGCTTAGGGAATGAGCAGTTCTTC. It codes for CASGLGNEQFF.

This rearrangement joins TRBV9 to TRBJ2-3, with 12 bases fitting TRBD2. Germline CDR1 reads SGDLS; CDR2 reads YYNGEE. V trimming: 3 bases; J trimming: 6 bases; junction bases outside the gene matches: 5. The CDR3 is made up of 15 amino acids. Here the CDR3 reads CASSEGLAGWDTQYF. CDR3 bases: TGTGCCAGCAGCGAGGGACTAGCGGGCTGGGATACGCAGTATTTT.

This chain joins TRBV11-2 and TRBJ2-1; perhaps TRBD1 as D (5 bases). This CDR3 contains 14 residues. Germline V lookup: CDR1 SGHAT, CDR2 FQNNGV. V gave up 5 bases and J gave up 1 base, with 9 bases separating them. For the CDR3, the DNA is TGTGCCAGCAGCCCACAGGTATCCTACAATGAGCAGTTCTTC. This encodes CASSPQVSYNEQFF.

This clonotype was detected ten times or more. DNA of the CDR3: TGCAGTGCTAGTGGGGGGGGGAACGTAGTCACCGGGGAGCTGTTTTTT. Protein product: CSASGGGNVVTGELFF. V is TRBV20-1 and J is TRBJ2-2, with 7 bases matching TRBD2. Germline V gene lookup returns CDR1 DFQATT and CDR2 SNEGSKA (reference sequence). The CDR3 has 16 amino acids. V shed 3 bases, J shed 4 bases, and the junction held 11 bases outside the gene matches.

In its sample, this clonotype was seen many times. The rearrangement joins TRBV27 to TRBJ2-3; 10 positions agree with TRBD2. Germline CDR1 MNHEY, CDR2 SMNVEV (reference sequence). V shed 2 bases and J 0 bases; nucleotides not matched to a gene: 2. This CDR3 is built from 16 residues. CDR3 sequence reads: CASSLTSGISTDTQYF. The CDR3 nucleotides read TGTGCCAGCAGTTTAACTAGCGGGATAAGCACAGATACGCAGTATTTT.

This clonotype appeared many times. V usage is TRBV28 and J usage is TRBJ2-7; TRBD1 matches at 10 bases. V lost 5 bases and J lost 4; bases outside the gene matches: 14. Looked up from germline, CDR1 is MDHEN and CDR2 is SYDVKM. The CDR3 spans 17 residues. CDR3 loop: CASSPTRRQGAMYEQYF. CDR3 sequence (DNA): TGTGCCAGCAGTCCCACTCGCCGACAGGGGGCGATGTACGAGCAGTACTTC.

This clonotype came up a few times. The CDR3 DNA follows: TGTGCCAGCAGCTCACGCGAGAGCTCCTACAATGAGCAGTTCTTC. This codes for CASSSRESSYNEQFF. This chain joins TRBV5-4 and TRBJ2-1; D unclear. From germline, CDR1 is SGHNT and CDR2 YYREEE (reference sequence). V gave up 3 bases and J gave up 0 bases, with 10 bases separating them. The CDR3 extends over 15 amino acids.

This clonotype was detected ten times or more. The V call is TRBV6-5, the J call TRBJ2-3; TRBD1 or TRBD2 may be the D gene (5 bases each). Trimming removed 2 bases at V and 2 bases at J, with 11 bases between. The CDR3 has 15 residues. The germline V gene has CDR1 MNHEY and CDR2 SVGAGI. CDR3 in amino acids: CASSYLQGPTDTQYF. The DNA for the CDR3 is TGTGCCAGCAGTTACCTTCAGGGACCCACAGATACGCAGTATTTT.

This clonotype was detected many times. The rearrangement joins TRBV29-1 to TRBJ1-2; no clear D gene. V lost 4 bases and J 7 bases, leaving 13 bases between the germline ends. Looked up from germline, CDR1 is SQVTM and CDR2 is ANQGSEA. CDR3 length: 12 residues. The CDR3 sequence: CSVVGRALGYTF. Written as DNA, the CDR3 is TGCAGCGTTGTAGGGCGGGCGCTTGGCTACACCTTC.

On this clonotype itself: A much larger clone is a single base away; this may be a read error. Likely a read error: the CDR3 ends without its conserved phenylalanine or tryptophan. The chain has TRBV27 and TRBJ2-1; D may be TRBD1 (6 bases). The V end lost 2 bases, the J end lost 2 bases, and 10 bases lay between the germline ends. The CDR3 sequence is 15 residues long. Germline V gives CDR1 MNHEY, CDR2 SMNVEV (reference sequence). CDR3 sequence reads: CASSLEAGAYNEQFL. Here the CDR3 DNA reads TGTGCCAGCAGTTTAGAGGCAGGGGCCTACAATGAGCAGTTCCTC.

To note about this clonotype: Germline is not matched at one junction end, which may reflect a read error. The chain links TRBV10-3 to TRBJ1-1; D might be TRBD1 (5 bases). The CDR3 extends over 14 amino acids. Per germline, CDR1 ENHRY and CDR2 SYGVKD. This CDR3 reads CTISDLGENTEAFF. The DNA for the CDR3 is TGTACCATCAGTGATCTGGGGGAAAACACTGAAGCTTTCTTT.

This clonotype was observed many times. This rearrangement joins TRBV7-9 to TRBJ2-7; TRBD1 matches at 8 bases. The length of the CDR3 is 16 residues. After removal of 0 bases from V and 2 bases from J, the junction contained 6 bases not matched to a gene. The germline V gene has CDR1 SEHNR and CDR2 FQNEAQ (reference sequence). The CDR3 spells CASSLALGQATYEQYF. CDR3 coding DNA: TGTGCCAGCAGCTTAGCGCTGGGACAGGCCACCTACGAGCAGTACTTC. Complete variable domain (other parts from reference TRBV7-9 and TRBJ2-7): DTGVSQNPRHKITKRGQNVTFRCDPISEHNRLYWYRQTLGQGPEFLTYFQNEAQLEKSRLLSDRFSAERPKGSFSTLEIQRTEQGDSAMYLCASSLALGQATYEQYFGPGTRLTVT.

This clonotype showed up many times. CDR3 DNA sequence: TGTGCCAGCAGGCCCAGACTAGTACAAGAGACCCAGTACTTC. It is translated as CASRPRLVQETQYF. The chain recombines TRBV7-9 with TRBJ2-5, with D perhaps TRBD2 (6 bases). The CDR3 sequence is 14 residues long. Between the trimmed V and J ends, which lost 6 bases and 2 bases, there was a span of 13 bases. Germline CDR1 reads SEHNR; CDR2 reads FQNEAQ (reference sequence).

This clonotype was counted ten times or more. The chain carries TRBV5-6 and TRBJ2-5; D not certain. CDR1 is SGHDT and CDR2 is YYEEEE in the germline V gene. The ends were cut back, 5 bases at V and 4 bases at J, with 12 bases in the middle. The CDR3 has 13 amino acids. The CDR3 DNA sequence: TGTGCCAGCAGTGATGTACGAGGAGAGACCCAGTACTTC. Translated, it gives CASSDVRGETQYF.

This clonotype was detected only a few times. A much larger clone lies a single base off, so this may be a read error. This rearrangement joins TRBV29-1 to TRBJ2-7, with D tentatively TRBD1 (6 bases). Trimming shortened V by 6 bases and J by 0 bases, and 12 bases separated the two germline ends. Germline-derived CDR1 and CDR2 are SQVTM and ANQGSEA. The CDR3 has 13 residues. The CDR3 is CSVGAPHSYEQYF. The CDR3 bases are TGCAGCGTGGGGGCCCCACACTCCTACGAGCAGTACTTC.

This clonotype was seen many times. The rearrangement links TRBV7-8 to TRBJ2-2, with TRBD1 as a possible D gene (6 bases). CDR3 length: 16 amino acids. Germline V gene lookup returns CDR1 SGHVS and CDR2 FQNEAQ. The V gene lost 5 bases and the J gene lost 9 bases, with 22 bases spanning the gap. CDR3 in amino acids: CASSLEVGASGRELFF. CDR3 DNA: TGTGCCAGCAGCCTAGAAGTGGGGGCTTCTGGCCGGGAGCTGTTTTTT.

This clonotype has more than one count but fewer than ten. The chain has TRBV20-1 and TRBJ2-7; perhaps TRBD2 as D (5 bases). Looked up from germline, CDR1 is DFQATT and CDR2 is SNEGSKA (reference sequence). The CDR3 is 13 residues long. Between the trimmed V and J ends, which lost 1 base and 5 bases, there was a span of 12 bases. CDR3: CSARVRGYHEQYF. For the CDR3, the DNA is TGCAGTGCTAGAGTTCGGGGTTACCACGAGCAGTACTTC.

This chain joins TRBV7-9 and TRBJ1-1, with 9 bases that match TRBD1. CDR1 is SEHNR and CDR2 is FQNEAQ in the germline V gene (reference sequence). J lost 6 bases, V lost 5 bases, and 7 bases had no gene match. The CDR3 is made up of 14 amino acids. The CDR3 region is CASSPRTGASEAFF. The CDR3 nucleotides are TGTGCCAGCAGCCCGAGGACAGGGGCGTCTGAAGCTTTCTTT.

This rearrangement joins TRBV5-5 to TRBJ1-5, with TRBD1 identical over 11 bases. J gave up 7 bases and V 4 bases, and 4 bases lay outside the gene matches. This CDR3 has 14 residues. CDR1 and CDR2 from the germline V gene are SGHKS and YYEKEE (reference sequence). The CDR3 reads CASSTGQGGQPQHF. The CDR3 coding sequence is TGTGCCAGCAGCACGGGACAGGGGGGACAGCCCCAGCATTTT.

The chain employs TRBV5-4 and TRBJ2-3; 8 positions agree with TRBD1. Germline trimming cut 5 bases from V and 5 bases from J; bases unmatched to any gene: 7. The CDR3 runs 14 residues. Germline-derived CDR1 and CDR2 are SGHNT and YYREEE (reference sequence). The CDR3 here is CASRHGQGIDTQYF. The CDR3 bases are TGTGCCAGCAGACATGGACAGGGTATAGATACGCAGTATTTT.

This clonotype was detected only a few times. The rearrangement links TRBV19 to TRBJ1-2, with D possibly being TRBD1 (6 bases). Trimming shortened V by 5 bases and J by 2 bases, and 12 bases separated the two germline ends. The CDR3 loop spans 14 amino acids. Germline-derived CDR1 and CDR2 are LNHDA and SQIVND (reference sequence). Here the CDR3 reads CASSVLGANYGYTF. In DNA form, the CDR3 reads TGTGCCAGTAGTGTTCTGGGGGCGAACTATGGCTACACCTTC.

Remarks on this clonotype: No conserved phenylalanine or tryptophan is present at the end of the CDR3, so a read error is the likely explanation. This chain connects TRBV9 to TRBJ2-7; 9 bases fit TRBD1. Germline trimming cut 0 bases from V and 6 bases from J; bases unmatched to any gene: 4. There are 14 residues in the CDR3. Germline V CDR1 and CDR2: SGDLS, YYNGEE. The CDR3 protein is CASSVDRQGVEQYL. The DNA of the CDR3 is TGTGCCAGCAGCGTAGATCGACAGGGGGTCGAGCAGTACCTC.

This clonotype has ten or more counts. The genes are TRBV10-3 and TRBJ2-1, with TRBD2 matching 8 bases. CDR1 is ENHRY, CDR2 SYGVKD, per germline. The CDR3 is made up of 16 amino acids. V trimming: 6 bases; J trimming: 0 bases; junction bases outside the gene matches: 7. The CDR3 sequence: CAIRPTSGSSYNEQFF. CDR3 bases: TGTGCCATCAGACCCACGAGCGGGAGCTCCTACAATGAGCAGTTCTTC.

This clonotype was found a few times. A read error may be the cause here, since a much bigger clone is one base away. The V gene is TRBV5-5, the J gene TRBJ2-3; 9 positions agree with TRBD2. In germline, CDR1 is SGHKS, CDR2 YYEKEE (reference sequence). This CDR3 spans 16 amino acids. The CDR3 bases are TGTGCCTGCAGCTTGGTGAAGCGGGAGGGCACAGATACGCAGTATTTT. It encodes CACSLVKREGTDTQYF. The complete variable domain, with remaining parts taken from reference TRBV5-5 and TRBJ2-3, reads DAGVTQSPTHLIKTRGQQVTLRCSPISGHKSVSWYQQVLGQGPQFIFQYYEKEERGRGNFPDRFSARQFPNYSSELNVNALLLGDSALYLCACSLVKREGTDTQYFGPGTRLTVL.

This clonotype has ten or more counts. The chain has TRBV11-2 and TRBJ2-7, with D possibly matching TRBD1 (6 bases). The V gene lost 2 bases and the J gene lost 4 bases, with 9 bases spanning the gap. The germline V gene has CDR1 SGHAT and CDR2 FQNNGV. The CDR3 runs to 13 residues. This chain's CDR3 is CASSLQGMYEQYF. CDR3 nucleotide sequence: TGTGCCAGCAGCTTACAGGGGATGTACGAGCAGTACTTC.

V and J are TRBV3-1 and TRBJ2-3, with 9 nucleotides matching TRBD2. Looked up from germline, CDR1 is LGHDT and CDR2 is YNNKEL (reference sequence). This CDR3 contains 16 residues. V lost 4 bases and J lost 4; bases outside the gene matches: 9. The CDR3 reads CASSPPLAGEADTQYF. CDR3 DNA: TGTGCCAGCAGCCCTCCTTTAGCGGGAGAGGCAGATACGCAGTATTTT.

Many counts were recorded for this clonotype. This chain uses TRBV4-3 with TRBJ2-1; 10 bases line up with TRBD2. CDR3 length equals 21 residues. The germline V gene encodes CDR1 LGHNA and CDR2 YSLEER. V lost 0 bases and J lost 1; bases outside the gene matches: 15. This CDR3 reads CASSQDVGSGRSGASYNEQFF. The CDR3 DNA reads as TGCGCCAGCAGCCAAGATGTGGGTAGCGGGAGGTCCGGAGCTTCCTACAATGAGCAGTTCTTC.

This clonotype occurred many times. The chain employs TRBV3-1 and TRBJ2-5; D gene unclear. V lost 5 bases and J lost 5, with 15 bases in between. CDR3 length: 14 residues. Germline CDR1 LGHDT, CDR2 YNNKEL (reference sequence). CDR3 in amino acids: CASSSQVAIETQYF. The CDR3 DNA follows: TGTGCCAGCAGCTCCCAAGTGGCGATCGAGACCCAGTACTTC.

At least ten counts were recorded for this clonotype. This chain joins TRBV3-1 and TRBJ2-7; TRBD2 aligns across 14 bases. This CDR3 is 14 amino acids long. The junction had 1 base not matched to a gene; V was cut back by 4 bases and J by 5 bases. The germline V gene encodes CDR1 LGHDT and CDR2 YNNKEL (reference sequence). This chain's CDR3 is CASSPGLAGDEQYF. DNA for the CDR3: TGTGCCAGCAGCCCGGGACTAGCGGGAGACGAGCAGTACTTC.

This clonotype was detected a few times. V is TRBV13 and J is TRBJ2-7, with D perhaps TRBD1 (6 bases). The length of the CDR3 is 15 residues. Germline CDR1 is PRHDT and CDR2 is FYEKMQ (reference sequence). Trimming left V 0 bases short and J 7 bases short, with 16 bases between. The CDR3 region is CASSLGSDSGREQYF. DNA for the CDR3: TGTGCCAGCAGCTTAGGTTCGGACAGCGGACGAGAGCAGTACTTC.

The rearrangement joins TRBV11-2 to TRBJ2-7, with TRBD1 matching 9 bases. Per the germline V gene, CDR1 is SGHAT and CDR2 is FQNNGV. The CDR3 is made up of 14 amino acids. Written as DNA, the CDR3 is TGTGCCAGCAGCTCTAACGGGGGTAGACAGGGGGGACACGTC. It codes for CASSSNGGRQGGHV.

The chain recombines TRBV7-2 with TRBJ2-7; the match to TRBD1 covers 9 bases. Per the germline V gene, CDR1 is SGHTA and CDR2 is FQGNSA. Unmatched junction bases numbered 12, after V lost 6 bases and J lost 6 bases. CDR3 length: 15 residues. The CDR3 DNA is TGTGCCAGCAGTCTGGCTACGACAGGGGGACGCGAGCAGTACTTC. It specifies CASSLATTGGREQYF.